This T cell receptor beta chain was identified in a study of cytomegalovirus exposure and HLA in healthy donors. General study points: Prediction of most subjects' HLA-A and HLA-B alleles by TCR beta sequences was reportedly accurate.

The CDR3 has 14 amino acids. The V gene end was trimmed by 4 bases and the J gene end by 6 bases; junction bases not matched to a gene: 3. Per germline, CDR1 SGHNT and CDR2 YYREEE (reference sequence). Use of 60 Vbeta and 13 Jbeta primers characterized the PCR. Per the authors' pipeline: Later, 65 million to 85 million unique TCR beta chains were counted in an analysis, and approximately 10 million of them were shared. Sequencing was performed with immunoSEQ multiplex PCR; in TCRdb, only in-frame clones are kept and a portion is missing. From that table come the V and J calls and clone size; the DNA was used to work out D and trimming. The data contain some 57,000 clones, 45% to 70% of them singletons. Regarding this clone: As yet, its antigen is unknown.

The sequencing input was PBMCs. The sequence was obtained from a human donor in good health. The chain joins TRBV5-4 to TRBJ1-5, with TRBD1 identical over 11 bases. CDR3 loop: CASSPGQGVQPQHF. The CDR3, as DNA: TGTGCCAGCAGCCCGGGACAGGGGGTTCAGCCCCAGCATTTT.